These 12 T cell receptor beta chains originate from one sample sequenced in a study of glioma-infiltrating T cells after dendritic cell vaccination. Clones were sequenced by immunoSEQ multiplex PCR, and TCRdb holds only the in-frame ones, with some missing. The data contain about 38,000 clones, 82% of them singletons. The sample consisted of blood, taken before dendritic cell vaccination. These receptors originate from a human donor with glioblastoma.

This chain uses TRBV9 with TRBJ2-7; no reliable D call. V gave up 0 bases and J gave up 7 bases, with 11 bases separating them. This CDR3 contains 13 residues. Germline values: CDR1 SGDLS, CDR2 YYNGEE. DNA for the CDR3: TGTGCCAGCAGCGTAGGGTCAGTTTCAGAGCAGTACTTC. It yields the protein CASSVGSVSEQYF. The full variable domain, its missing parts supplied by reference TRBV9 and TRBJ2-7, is DSGVTQTPKHLITATGQRVTLRCSPRSGDLSVYWYQQSLDQGLQFLIQYYNGEERAKGNILERFSAQQFPDLHSELNLSSLELGDSALYFCASSVGSVSEQYFGPGTRLTVT.

CDR3 bases: TGTGCCAGCAGCGCAAGCGGGATCCCCACAGATACGCAGTATTTT. Translated: CASSASGIPTDTQYF. V is TRBV4-2 and J is TRBJ2-3, with 7 nucleotides matching TRBD2. Trimming removed 5 bases from V and 2 bases from J; junction bases left unmatched: 7. In germline, CDR1 is LGHNA, CDR2 YNFKEQ. The CDR3 runs 15 residues.

The CDR3 here is CASSKRTGGSYEQYF. CDR3 in DNA: TGTGCCAGCAGCAAACGGACTGGCGGCTCCTACGAGCAGTACTTC. V is TRBV7-8 and J is TRBJ2-7; possible D gene TRBD2, 5 bases. Looked up from germline, CDR1 is SGHVS and CDR2 is FQNEAQ. This CDR3 comprises 15 residues. The V end was cut by 5 bases, the J end by 0 bases, with 14 bases between.

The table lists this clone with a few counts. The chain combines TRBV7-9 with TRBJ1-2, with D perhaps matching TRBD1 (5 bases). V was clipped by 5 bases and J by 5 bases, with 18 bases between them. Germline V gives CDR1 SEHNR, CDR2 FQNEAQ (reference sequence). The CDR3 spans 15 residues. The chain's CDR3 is CASSPNPGGSYGYTF. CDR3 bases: TGTGCCAGCAGCCCGAACCCCGGGGGGAGTTATGGCTACACCTTC.

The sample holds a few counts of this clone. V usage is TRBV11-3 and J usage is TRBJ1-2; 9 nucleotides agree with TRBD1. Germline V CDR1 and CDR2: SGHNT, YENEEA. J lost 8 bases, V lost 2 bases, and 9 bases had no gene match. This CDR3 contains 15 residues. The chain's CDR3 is CASSLNNRGRSGYTF. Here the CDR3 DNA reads TGTGCCAGCAGCTTAAACAACAGGGGGCGCAGCGGCTACACCTTC. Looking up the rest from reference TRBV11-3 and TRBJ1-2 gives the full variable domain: EAGVVQSPRYKIIEKKQPVAFWCNPISGHNTLYWYLQNLGQGPELLIRYENEEAVDDSQLPKDRFSAERLKGVDSTLKIQPAELGDSAVYLCASSLNNRGRSGYTFGSGTRLTVV.

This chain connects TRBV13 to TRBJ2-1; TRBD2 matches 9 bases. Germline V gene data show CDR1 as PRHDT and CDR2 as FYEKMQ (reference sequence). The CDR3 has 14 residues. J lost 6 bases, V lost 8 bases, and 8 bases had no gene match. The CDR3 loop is CASVRRGGSNEQFF. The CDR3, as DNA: TGTGCCAGCGTTCGGCGGGGGGGAAGCAATGAGCAGTTCTTC.

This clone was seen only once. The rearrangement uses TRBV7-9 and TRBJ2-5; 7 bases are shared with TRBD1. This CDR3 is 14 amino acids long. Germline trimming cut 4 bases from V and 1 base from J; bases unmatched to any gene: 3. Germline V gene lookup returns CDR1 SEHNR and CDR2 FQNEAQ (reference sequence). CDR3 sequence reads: CASSSWTGQETQYF. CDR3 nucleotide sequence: TGTGCCAGCAGCTCTTGGACAGGCCAAGAGACCCAGTACTTC. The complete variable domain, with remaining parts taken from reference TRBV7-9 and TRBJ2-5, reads DTGVSQNPRHKITKRGQNVTFRCDPISEHNRLYWYRQTLGQGPEFLTYFQNEAQLEKSRLLSDRFSAERPKGSFSTLEIQRTEQGDSAMYLCASSSWTGQETQYFGPGTRLLVL.

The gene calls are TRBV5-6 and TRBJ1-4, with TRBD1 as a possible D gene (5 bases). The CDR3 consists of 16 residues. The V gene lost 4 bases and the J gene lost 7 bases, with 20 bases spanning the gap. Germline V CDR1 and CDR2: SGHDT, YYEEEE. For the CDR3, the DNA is TGTGCCAGCAGCGCTCCAGAAGGGGTCGGAAGTGAAAAACTGTTTTTT. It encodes CASSAPEGVGSEKLFF.

The CDR3 spells CASSQGAGQPQHF. CDR3 DNA: TGTGCCAGCTCACAGGGGGCTGGGCAGCCCCAGCATTTT. The chain uses TRBV5-6 and TRBJ1-5, with TRBD1 matching 9 bases. The ends lost 7 bases at V and 7 bases at J; junction bases unmatched: 6. The CDR3 extends over 13 amino acids. Germline CDR1 reads SGHDT; CDR2 reads YYEEEE.

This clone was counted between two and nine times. Here the CDR3 reads CASSYQQGYGYTF. DNA for the CDR3: TGCGCCAGCAGCTATCAACAGGGATATGGCTACACCTTC. This chain uses TRBV4-1 with TRBJ1-2, with TRBD1 as a possible D gene (6 bases). V lost 5 bases and J 5 bases, leaving 12 bases between the germline ends. CDR1 and CDR2 from the germline V gene are MGHRA and YSYEKL. The CDR3 loop spans 13 amino acids.

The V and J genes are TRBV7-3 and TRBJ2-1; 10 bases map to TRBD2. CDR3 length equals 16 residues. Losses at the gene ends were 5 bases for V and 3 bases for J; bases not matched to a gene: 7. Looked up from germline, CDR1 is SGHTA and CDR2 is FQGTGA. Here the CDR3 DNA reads TGTGCCAGCAGCGAAAGCGGGGGGGCTCACTACAATGAGCAGTTCTTC. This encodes CASSESGGAHYNEQFF.

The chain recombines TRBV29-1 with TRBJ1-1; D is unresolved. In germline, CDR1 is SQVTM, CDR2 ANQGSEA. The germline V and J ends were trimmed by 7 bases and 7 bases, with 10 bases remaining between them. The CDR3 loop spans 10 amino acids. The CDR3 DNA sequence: TGCAGCGCATCCCCGGGTGAAGCTTTCTTT. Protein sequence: CSASPGEAFF.